The 3 T cell receptor beta chains below all came from one sample that was sequenced in a study of cytomegalovirus exposure and HLA in healthy donors. The PCR contained 60 Vbeta and 13 Jbeta primers. Sequenced by immunoSEQ multiplex PCR; TCRdb stores in-frame clones only, minus some. The sample has about 150,000 clones, roughly 82% seen once; the top ten hold under 8%. What was sequenced was PBMCs. Receptors were obtained from a woman in her forties or fifties in good health and CMV-seropositive.

This chain uses TRBV10-3 with TRBJ1-2; tentative D call: TRBD1 (6 bases). V gave up 2 bases and J gave up 5 bases, with 12 bases separating them. The germline gives CDR1 ENHRY, CDR2 SYGVKD. The CDR3 is 14 amino acids. Here the CDR3 DNA reads TGTGCCATCAGTGAGAGGGGGTTGGGGTATGGCTACACCTTC. Its translation: CAISERGLGYGYTF.

This clone was seen once. The chain carries TRBV5-1 and TRBJ2-7; 12 bases are shared with TRBD1. Unmatched junction bases numbered 7, after V lost 4 bases and J lost 5 bases. The V gene's germline CDR1 is SGHRS and CDR2 YFSETQ. This CDR3 comprises 15 residues. The CDR3 coding sequence is TGCGCCAGCAGCATCCGGGACAGGGGGCAGGACGAGCAGTACTTC. Translating gives CASSIRDRGQDEQYF.

The V and J genes are TRBV2 and TRBJ1-1; D not certain. Germline V gene data show CDR1 as SNHLY and CDR2 as FYNNEI. V was cut by 5 bases and J by 2 bases, with 12 bases left in between. The CDR3 has 14 amino acids. The CDR3 is CASSLGLRNTEAFF. The CDR3 coding sequence is TGTGCCAGCAGTCTCGGACTGAGAAACACTGAAGCTTTCTTT. The entire variable domain, with the rest obtained from reference TRBV2 and TRBJ1-1, is as follows: EPEVTQTPSHQVTQMGQEVILRCVPISNHLYFYWYRQILGQKVEFLVSFYNNEISEKSEIFDDQFSVERPDGSNFTLKIRSTKLEDSAMYFCASSLGLRNTEAFFGQGTRLTVV.